This entry lists 7 T cell receptor beta chains sequenced from one sample in a study of T-cell memory formation after mild COVID-19. Via MiXCR, TCRdb re-called the 5' RACE reads, giving one row per CDR3 protein. This table has some 440,000 distinct CDR3 sequences, around a quarter appearing once. The specimen sequenced was PBMCs or a T cell subset sorted from them (not recorded which). Every receptor here comes from an adult woman who had mild COVID-19 (a few samples of this study predate the infection). Cell type and time point are not known.

The chain couples TRBV5-6 to TRBJ2-7; no definite D call. Germline V gene lookup returns CDR1 SGHDT and CDR2 YYEEEE. CDR3 size: 12 residues. CDR3 coding DNA: TGTGACATAGGACGTGAAACATACGAGCAGTACTTC. Translated: CDIGRETYEQYF.

The table lists this clonotype with a few counts. The CDR3, as DNA: TGTGCCAGCAGTTACCCCCGGACAGGGATCAGCGAGCAGTACTTC. It is translated as CASSYPRTGISEQYF. The chain joins TRBV6-5 to TRBJ2-7; 8 bases are shared with TRBD1. The CDR3 extends over 15 amino acids. CDR1 MNHEY and CDR2 SVGAGI come from the germline V gene. V lost 2 bases and J lost 6; bases outside the gene matches: 9.

This clonotype has just a few counts. The chain links TRBV5-1 to TRBJ2-5; tentatively, D is TRBD1 (6 bases). Germline assignment: CDR1 SGHRS and CDR2 YFSETQ. This CDR3 has 15 amino acids. V was cut by 0 bases and J by 3 bases, with 12 bases left in between. The CDR3: CASSLALGHEETQYF. The CDR3 DNA is TGCGCCAGCAGCTTGGCGTTGGGACACGAAGAGACCCAGTACTTC. Looking up the rest from reference TRBV5-1 and TRBJ2-5 gives the full variable domain: KAGVTQTPRYLIKTRGQQVTLSCSPISGHRSVSWYQQTPGQGLQFLFEYFSETQRNKGNFPGRFSGRQFSNSRSEMNVSTLELGDSALYLCASSLALGHEETQYFGPGTRLLVL.

V and J are TRBV7-6 and TRBJ1-1; no reliable D call. The CDR3 runs 18 residues. The V gene lost 5 bases and the J gene lost 3 bases, with 25 bases spanning the gap. Germline lookup yields CDR1 SGHVS and CDR2 FNYEAQ. CDR3 in DNA: TGTGCCAGCAGCCCATTCGGACTATACAAAGTTGGCGACACTGAAGCTTTCTTT. This gives the protein CASSPFGLYKVGDTEAFF.

The sample holds one count of this clonotype. This chain joins TRBV12-3 or TRBV12-4 and TRBJ1-1; 8 bases line up with TRBD1. Losses at the gene ends were 7 bases for V and 11 bases for J; bases not matched to a gene: 12. This CDR3 region has 13 residues. The CDR3 bases are TGTGCCAGCATACCGGGACAGGTTACCTCGGCTTTCTTT. The encoded protein is CASIPGQVTSAFF.

This sequence joins TRBV20-1 and TRBJ2-2; TRBD2 is a possible D gene (5 bases). V lost 4 bases, J lost 5 bases, and 11 bases lay in between. This CDR3 has 13 amino acids. Germline loops: CDR1 DFQATT, CDR2 SNEGSKA (reference sequence). The CDR3 DNA reads TGCAGTGCTATCTCCGGGGTAACCGGGGAGCTGTTTTTT. This codes for CSAISGVTGELFF.

The V gene is TRBV7-3, the J gene TRBJ1-5; D unclear. CDR3 size: 21 residues. Trimming took 5 bases from V and 2 from J, leaving 31 bases between them. Germline CDR1 reads SGHTA; CDR2 reads FQGTGA. The CDR3 region has the DNA TGTGCCAGCAGCCCCGTCCGGGCCAGGTGCCACTCCTTAGCGGGCAATCAGCCCCAGCATTTT. Translation gives CASSPVRARCHSLAGNQPQHF.